This T cell receptor beta chain was profiled in a study of blood T cell repertoires in COVID-19. Enrolled during active infection, Seattle patients were then followed longitudinally. Using immunoSEQ multiplex PCR, the repertoire was profiled, and TCRdb retains in-frame clones only, with some absent. The sample holds about 350,000 clones, roughly 86% seen once. Sequenced sample: peripheral blood. The sequence derives from a man younger than 40 with COVID-19, enrolled during active disease.

The CDR3 sequence: CASSRPGRGEKLFF. CDR3 DNA sequence: TGTGCCAGTAGTAGACCCGGGAGGGGAGAAAAACTGTTTTTT. The genes are TRBV19 and TRBJ1-4, with D perhaps TRBD1 (5 bases). Germline loops: CDR1 LNHDA, CDR2 SQIVND (reference sequence). Trimming took 4 bases from V and 8 from J, leaving 14 bases between them. The CDR3 is made up of 14 amino acids.